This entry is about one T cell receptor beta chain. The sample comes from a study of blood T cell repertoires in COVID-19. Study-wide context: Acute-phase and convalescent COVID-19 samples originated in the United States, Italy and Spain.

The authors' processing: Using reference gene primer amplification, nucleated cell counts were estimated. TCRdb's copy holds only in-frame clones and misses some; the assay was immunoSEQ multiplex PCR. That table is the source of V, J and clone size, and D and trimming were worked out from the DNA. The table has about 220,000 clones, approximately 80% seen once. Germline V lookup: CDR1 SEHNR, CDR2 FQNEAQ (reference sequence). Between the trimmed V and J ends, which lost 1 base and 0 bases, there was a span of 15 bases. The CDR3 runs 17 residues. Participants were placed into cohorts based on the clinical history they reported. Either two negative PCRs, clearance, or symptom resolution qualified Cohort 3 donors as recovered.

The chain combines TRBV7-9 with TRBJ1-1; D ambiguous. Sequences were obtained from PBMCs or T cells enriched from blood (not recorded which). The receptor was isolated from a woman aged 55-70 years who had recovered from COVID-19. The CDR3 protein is CASSLGYGRTMNTEAFF. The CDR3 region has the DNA TGTGCCAGCAGCTTAGGGTATGGCCGCACAATGAACACTGAAGCTTTCTTT.